These 8 T cell receptor beta chains share one sample of origin, sequenced in a study of immune evolution from preneoplasia to lung adenocarcinoma (dated by TCRdb to the early 2020s). The library came from the immunoSEQ multiplex PCR assay. Held by TCRdb, this immuneACCESS table contains in-frame sequences only and omits some clones. Under half of the omission traces to an unresolved V gene where checked; the cause of the rest is unknown. Present in this sample are approximately 11,000 clones, approximately 85% of which were seen just once. Roughly 3.3% of the sample is in the top ten clones. The specimen sequenced was FFPE minimally invasive lung adenocarcinoma tissue. The sample's cell subset or site label, decoded: micro-invasive lung adenocarcinoma (MIA). The source is a person aged 70 to 85 with lung adenocarcinoma.

J is TRBJ2-7 and V is TRBV7-2; D possibly corresponds to TRBD2 (6 bases). The CDR3 sequence is 14 residues long. Trimming left V 5 bases short and J 4 bases short, with 15 bases between. Per germline, CDR1 SGHTA and CDR2 FQGNSA. DNA of the CDR3: TGTGCCAGCAGCCCAGGAGGGCCGATATACGAGCAGTACTTC. Residues: CASSPGGPIYEQYF.

About this clone: This sample includes further DNA sequences coding for the same CDR3. The J gene is TRBJ1-5, the V gene TRBV19, with unresolved D. Trimming removed 6 bases from V and 4 bases from J, with 10 bases in between. Per the germline V gene, CDR1 is LNHDA and CDR2 is SQIVND (reference sequence). The CDR3 is made up of 13 amino acids. The CDR3 is CASSQASNQPQHF. The CDR3 DNA follows: TGTGCCAGTAGCCAGGCGAGTAATCAGCCCCAGCATTTT.

CDR3 protein: CASREAGAANTGELFF. CDR3 coding DNA: TGTGCCAGCAGGGAAGCGGGGGCAGCGAACACCGGGGAGCTGTTTTTT. The V gene is TRBV28, the J gene TRBJ2-2; 8 positions agree with TRBD2. The CDR3 has 16 amino acids. Per the germline V gene, CDR1 is MDHEN and CDR2 is SYDVKM. J gave up 0 bases and V 6 bases, and 6 bases lay outside the gene matches.

The J gene is TRBJ1-1, the V gene TRBV30; weak D call: TRBD1 (5 bases). V was shortened by 7 bases and J by 2 bases, with 14 bases between the two germline ends. Germline CDR1 and CDR2: GTSNPN and SVGIG (reference sequence). The CDR3 has 13 residues. The CDR3 reads CASWTGVNTEAFF. As DNA, the CDR3 is TGTGCCTCCTGGACGGGGGTCAACACTGAAGCTTTCTTT.

The V call is TRBV28, the J call TRBJ2-2; maybe TRBD1 (6 bases). CDR1 is MDHEN and CDR2 is SYDVKM in the germline V gene. The CDR3 is made up of 12 amino acids. Deletions cut 7 bases from V and 3 bases from J, with 6 bases between. This CDR3 reads CASTGDTGELFF. CDR3 DNA sequence: TGTGCCAGCACAGGGGACACCGGGGAGCTGTTTTTT.

This clone was counted once. CDR3 amino acids: CASSPLGAPAYEQYF. The CDR3 DNA reads TGTGCCAGCAGCCCTCTGGGTGCACCTGCCTACGAGCAGTACTTC. The gene calls are TRBV27 and TRBJ2-7; unclear D gene. CDR3 length: 15 residues. Germline values: CDR1 MNHEY, CDR2 SMNVEV (reference sequence). V was pared by 6 bases and J by 2 bases, with 17 bases between.

This chain joins TRBV19 and TRBJ1-6; D is possibly TRBD1 (6 bases). This CDR3 region has 17 residues. Germline V gene sequence: CDR1 LNHDA, CDR2 SQIVND (reference sequence). Between the trimmed V and J ends, which lost 3 bases and 2 bases, there was a span of 14 bases. CDR3: CASSMKGGLAYNSPLHF. The CDR3 region has the DNA TGTGCCAGTAGTATGAAAGGGGGATTGGCCTATAATTCACCCCTCCACTTT.

The chain is built from TRBV28 and TRBJ2-7; TRBD1 might be the D (6 bases). In germline, CDR1 is MDHEN, CDR2 SYDVKM. The CDR3 length is 15 residues. Deletions cut 2 bases from V and 13 bases from J, with 24 bases between. CDR3 residues: CASSLTGAGQGKFYF. As DNA, the CDR3 is TGTGCCAGCAGTTTAACGGGCGCGGGCCAGGGGAAGTTCTACTTC.